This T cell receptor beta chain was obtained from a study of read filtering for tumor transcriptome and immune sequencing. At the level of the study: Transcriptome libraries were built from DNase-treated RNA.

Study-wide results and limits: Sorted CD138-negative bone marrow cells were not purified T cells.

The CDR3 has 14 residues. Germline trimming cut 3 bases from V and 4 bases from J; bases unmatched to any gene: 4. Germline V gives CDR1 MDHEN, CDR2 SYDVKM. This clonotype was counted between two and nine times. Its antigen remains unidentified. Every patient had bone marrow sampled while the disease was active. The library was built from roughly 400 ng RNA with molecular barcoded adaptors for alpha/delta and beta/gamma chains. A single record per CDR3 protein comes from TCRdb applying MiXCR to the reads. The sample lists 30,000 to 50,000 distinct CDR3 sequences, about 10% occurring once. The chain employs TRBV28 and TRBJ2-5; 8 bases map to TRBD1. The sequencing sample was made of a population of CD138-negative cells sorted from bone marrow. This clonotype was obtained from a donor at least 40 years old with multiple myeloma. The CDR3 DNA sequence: TGTGCCAGCAGTTTTACAGGGGGTTTAGAGACCCAGTACTTC. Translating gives CASSFTGGLETQYF.